This is a list of T cell receptor beta chains from one sample in a study of blood T cell repertoires in COVID-19. TCRdb keeps only in-frame clones here, not all; method: immunoSEQ multiplex PCR. This sample has around 17,000 clones, with over 75% found just once. The sample taken for sequencing was peripheral blood. These receptors were obtained from a woman aged 70-85 years with active COVID-19. CDR3s include the opening cysteine and the closing phenylalanine or tryptophan. Fields, in order: CDR3 DNA, CDR3 protein, J gene, clone size, V gene, D gene. The D gene is left open where the match is weak. Size is omitted from some rows. Given values are once, few, many or a class for expanded clones.

CDR3 DNA: TGTGCCAGCAGCCCCCGAGGGGCGGGAGGGAAAGAGACCCAGTACTTC; CDR3 protein: CASSPRGAGGKETQYF; J gene: TRBJ2-5; clone size: NA; V gene: TRBV4-2; D gene: TRBD2
CDR3 DNA: TGTGCCAGCAGCTTATCAGCGGGAGGGTATAGTGAGCAGTTCTTC; CDR3 protein: CASSLSAGGYSEQFF; J gene: TRBJ2-1; clone size: NA; V gene: TRBV11-2; D gene: TRBD2
CDR3 DNA: TGTGCCACCTGGGATGGGGGGGGATACAATGAGCAGTTCTTC; CDR3 protein: CATWDGGGYNEQFF; J gene: TRBJ2-1; clone size: NA; V gene: TRBV27; D gene: TRBD2
CDR3 DNA: TGCGCCAGCAGTTTGGGGGAGGCTACGCAGTATTTT; CDR3 protein: CASSLGEATQYF; J gene: TRBJ2-3; clone size: NA; V gene: TRBV5-1; D gene: NA
CDR3 DNA: TGTGCCAGCAGGAAAGGACCGGGACAGGACAATTTCGACACCTTC; CDR3 protein: CASRKGPGQDNFDTF; J gene: TRBJ1-2; clone size: NA; V gene: TRBV7-8; D gene: TRBD1
CDR3 DNA: TGTGCCAGCAGCACCGGGACAGGGGTGGAAAAACTGTTTTTT; CDR3 protein: CASSTGTGVEKLFF; J gene: TRBJ1-4; clone size: once; V gene: TRBV2; D gene: TRBD1
CDR3 DNA: TGTGCCAGCAGTTCCGTGACTAGCGGTAACTACGAGCAGTACTTC; CDR3 protein: CASSSVTSGNYEQYF; J gene: TRBJ2-7; clone size: NA; V gene: TRBV6-5; D gene: TRBD2
CDR3 DNA: TGTGCCAGCAGCTTCAACCAGGGGCAGGGGCAGCCCCAGCATTTT; CDR3 protein: CASSFNQGQGQPQHF; J gene: TRBJ1-5; clone size: NA; V gene: TRBV7-2; D gene: NA
CDR3 DNA: TGTGCCAGCAGTTTATGGAGACTAGCGGGCGGACCCGGGGAGCTGTTTTTT; CDR3 protein: CASSLWRLAGGPGELFF; J gene: TRBJ2-2; clone size: few; V gene: TRBV28; D gene: TRBD2
CDR3 DNA: TGTGCCAGCAGCCTTGGACTTCCCTACGAGCAGTACTTC; CDR3 protein: CASSLGLPYEQYF; J gene: TRBJ2-7; clone size: NA; V gene: TRBV11-2; D gene: NA